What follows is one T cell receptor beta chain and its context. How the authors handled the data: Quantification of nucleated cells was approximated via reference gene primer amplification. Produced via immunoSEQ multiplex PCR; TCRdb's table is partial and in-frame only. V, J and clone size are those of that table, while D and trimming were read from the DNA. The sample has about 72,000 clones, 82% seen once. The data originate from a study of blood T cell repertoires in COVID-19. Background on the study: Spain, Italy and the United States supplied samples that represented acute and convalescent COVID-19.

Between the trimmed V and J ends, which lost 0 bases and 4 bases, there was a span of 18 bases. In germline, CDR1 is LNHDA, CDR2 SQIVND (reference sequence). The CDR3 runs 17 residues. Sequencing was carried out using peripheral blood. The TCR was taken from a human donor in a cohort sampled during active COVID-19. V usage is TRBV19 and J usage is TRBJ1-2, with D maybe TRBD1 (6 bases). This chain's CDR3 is CASSIDLTRGATYGYTF. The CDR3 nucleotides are TGTGCCAGTAGTATAGACCTGACCCGGGGGGCTACCTATGGCTACACCTTC.